This T cell receptor beta chain appears in the sequencing data of a study of technical replicates of blood from a handful of donors. Data came from immunoSEQ multiplex PCR; TCRdb stores just in-frame clones and leaves some out. This sample yields roughly 80,000 clones, of which around nine tenths are seen a single time; 0.25% belongs to the top ten. Germline V CDR1 and CDR2: SGHNT, YENEEA. This CDR3 comprises 13 residues. V trimming: 5 bases; J trimming: 8 bases; junction bases outside the gene matches: 5. This rearrangement joins TRBV11-3 to TRBJ2-1, with TRBD2 identical over 8 bases. The sequenced sample was T cells isolated from PBMCs. The TCR comes from a human donor in good health. CDR3 DNA sequence: TGTGCCAGCAGCGCCCGGACTAGCCATGAGCAGTTCTTC. Protein: CASSARTSHEQFF. The complete variable domain, with remaining parts taken from reference TRBV11-3 and TRBJ2-1, reads EAGVVQSPRYKIIEKKQPVAFWCNPISGHNTLYWYLQNLGQGPELLIRYENEEAVDDSQLPKDRFSAERLKGVDSTLKIQPAELGDSAVYLCASSARTSHEQFFGPGTRLTVL.